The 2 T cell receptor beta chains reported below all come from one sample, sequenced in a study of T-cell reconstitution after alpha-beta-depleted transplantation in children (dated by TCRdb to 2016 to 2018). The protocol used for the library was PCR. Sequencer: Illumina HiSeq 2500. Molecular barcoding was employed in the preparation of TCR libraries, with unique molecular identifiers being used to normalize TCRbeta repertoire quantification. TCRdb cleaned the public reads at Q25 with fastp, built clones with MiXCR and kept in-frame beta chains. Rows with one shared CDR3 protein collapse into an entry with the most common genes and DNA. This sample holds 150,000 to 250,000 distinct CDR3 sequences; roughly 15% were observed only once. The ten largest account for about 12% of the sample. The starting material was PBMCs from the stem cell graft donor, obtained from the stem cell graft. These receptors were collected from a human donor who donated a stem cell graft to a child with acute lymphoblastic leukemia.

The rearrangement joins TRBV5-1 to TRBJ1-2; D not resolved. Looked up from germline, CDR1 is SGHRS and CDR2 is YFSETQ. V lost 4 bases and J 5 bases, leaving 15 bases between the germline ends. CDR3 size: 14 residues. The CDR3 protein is CASSSRTESYGYTF. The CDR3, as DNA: TGCGCCAGCAGCAGCAGGACTGAGTCTTATGGCTACACCTTC.

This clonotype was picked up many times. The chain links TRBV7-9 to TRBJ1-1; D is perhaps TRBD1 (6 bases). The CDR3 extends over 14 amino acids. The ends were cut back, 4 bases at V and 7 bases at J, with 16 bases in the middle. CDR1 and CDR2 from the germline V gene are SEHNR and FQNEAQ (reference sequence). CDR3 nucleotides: TGTGCCAGCAGCTCCTCCGGGACAAAGTTTGAAGCTTTCTTT. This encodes CASSSSGTKFEAFF.